This T cell receptor (beta chain) was found in a study of shared clonotypes between healthy human individuals. As for the study in general: Donors consisted of a couple of women and a few men between 18 and 49. Each donor's CD4 naive and CD4 memory cells filled three plates apiece, CD8 naive two, and CD8 memory one. Findings and limits, study-wide: Among donors, clonotype sharing was expected to be affected by sequencing depth. Sampling covered nothing but blood. Tissue TCR repertoires likely differ from those found in blood.

The CDR3 is 14 residues long. Trimming removed 2 bases from V and 4 bases from J, with 11 bases in between. CDR1 and CDR2 (germline): SGHTA, FQGNSA. The repertoire was sequenced with immunoSEQ multiplex PCR; TCRdb's copy has only in-frame clones and lacks some. The sample lists 950,000 to 1,200,000 clones, 60% to 85% seen once, with 0.7% to 0.95% in the top ten. On this clone itself: Its antigen is currently unknown.

The receptor was isolated from a man younger than 35 in good health. Some clones in this sample may be carry-over from other donors' samples. The chain combines TRBV7-2 with TRBJ1-1, with a possible D match to TRBD1 (5 bases). Sequencing input: memory CD4+ T cells from PBMCs. Subset reported: CD45RA-negative fraction. CDR3 coding DNA: TGTGCCAGCAGCTTATTGGGCGGGGCCACTGAAGCTTTCTTT. Protein sequence: CASSLLGGATEAFF. The whole variable domain, filled in from reference TRBV7-2 and TRBJ1-1, reads GAGVSQSPSNKVTEKGKDVELRCDPISGHTALYWYRQSLGQGLEFLIYFQGNSAPDKSGLPSDRFSAERTGGSVSTLTIQRTQQEDSAVYLCASSLLGGATEAFFGQGTRLTVV.